Listed here are 20 T cell receptor beta chains from one sample, sequenced in a study of blood T cell repertoires in COVID-19. Some clones are missing from TCRdb's copy, which holds only in-frame ones; the method was immunoSEQ multiplex PCR. Among 60,000 to 90,000 clones listed, around 90% were seen once. The sequenced sample was peripheral blood. All receptors come from a woman over 75 with acute or convalescent COVID-19.

J is TRBJ2-2 and V is TRBV29-1; D may be TRBD2 (5 bases). V lost 8 bases and J lost 1, with 14 bases in between. Per germline, CDR1 SQVTM and CDR2 ANQGSEA. The CDR3 covers 14 residues. The CDR3 loop is CSYKTGMNTGELFF. The CDR3 DNA follows: TGCAGCTACAAAACCGGGATGAACACCGGGGAGCTGTTTTTT.

The V gene is TRBV28, the J gene TRBJ1-4; the D gene is possibly TRBD1 (6 bases). The CDR3 covers 13 residues. Deletions cut 8 bases from V and 4 bases from J, with 11 bases between. Germline CDR1 reads MDHEN; CDR2 reads SYDVKM. CDR3 DNA: TGTGCCAGCCGAGGGGGTTGTAATGAAAAACTGTTTTTT. Protein product: CASRGGCNEKLFF.

This sequence joins TRBV27 and TRBJ1-6; D is unresolved. CDR1 is MNHEY, CDR2 SMNVEV, per germline (reference sequence). The CDR3 is 14 residues long. Between the trimmed V and J ends, which lost 2 bases and 4 bases, there was a span of 6 bases. The CDR3 sequence: CASSLQFYNSPLHF. The CDR3 nucleotides read TGTGCCAGCAGTTTACAGTTTTATAATTCACCCCTCCACTTT.

The chain joins TRBV3-1 (or the pseudogene TRBV3-2) to TRBJ1-2; TRBD1 might be the D (6 bases). The CDR3 consists of 12 residues. V gave up 0 bases and J gave up 14 bases, with 13 bases separating them. Germline CDR1 reads LGHDT; CDR2 reads YNNKEL (reference sequence). Written as DNA, the CDR3 is TGTGCCAGCAGCCAAGAAGGGACACCTCGAACCTTC. Its protein product is CASSQEGTPRTF.

This clone was detected once. The CDR3 DNA sequence: TGTGCCAGCGGAGGGACAGGCAATCAGCCCCAGCATTTT. Translating gives CASGGTGNQPQHF. The chain uses TRBV19 and TRBJ1-5; 7 bases are shared with TRBD1. This CDR3 is 13 amino acids long. Per germline, CDR1 LNHDA and CDR2 SQIVND (reference sequence). J lost 2 bases, V lost 9 bases, and 4 bases had no gene match.

The J gene is TRBJ1-5, the V gene TRBV19; D perhaps matches TRBD1 (5 bases). V lost 5 bases, J lost 9 bases, and 11 bases lay in between. Germline V gene lookup returns CDR1 LNHDA and CDR2 SQIVND (reference sequence). The CDR3 spans 12 residues. The CDR3: CASSAIQGPQHF. CDR3 nucleotide sequence: TGTGCCAGTAGTGCCATCCAGGGGCCCCAGCATTTT.

This chain connects TRBV19 to TRBJ1-1, with D perhaps TRBD1 (6 bases). Germline CDR1 LNHDA, CDR2 SQIVND (reference sequence). With 3 bases removed from V and 0 bases from J, the gap between germline ends came to 8 bases. CDR3 length equals 14 residues. The CDR3 region is CASSMTGMNTEAFF. The CDR3 DNA follows: TGTGCCAGTAGTATGACAGGAATGAACACTGAAGCTTTCTTT.

This clone was seen only once. Here the CDR3 reads CASSLQGNTEAFF. The DNA of the CDR3 is TGCGCCAGCAGCCTACAGGGGAACACTGAAGCTTTCTTT. The chain couples TRBV5-1 to TRBJ1-1; weak D call: TRBD1 (6 bases). Deletions cut 4 bases from V and 1 base from J, with 8 bases between. The CDR3 is made up of 13 amino acids. Germline CDR1 SGHRS, CDR2 YFSETQ.

The chain recombines TRBV5-6 with TRBJ1-2; weak D call: TRBD1 (5 bases). The CDR3 consists of 14 residues. Germline V CDR1 and CDR2: SGHDT, YYEEEE. V was cut by 4 bases and J by 5 bases, with 15 bases left in between. CDR3 nucleotide sequence: TGTGCCAGCAGCACGATCAGGGTGGGGTATGGCTACACCTTC. This encodes CASSTIRVGYGYTF. The full variable domain, its missing parts supplied by reference TRBV5-6 and TRBJ1-2, is DAGVTQSPTHLIKTRGQQVTLRCSPKSGHDTVSWYQQALGQGPQFIFQYYEEEERQRGNFPDRFSGHQFPNYSSELNVNALLLGDSALYLCASSTIRVGYGYTFGSGTRLTVV.

The chain recombines TRBV12-3 or TRBV12-4 with TRBJ1-4; D is undetermined. Trimming removed 4 bases from V and 12 bases from J, with 12 bases in between. There are 12 residues in the CDR3. Here the CDR3 reads CASSSRFPELFF. CDR3 DNA: TGTGCCAGCAGTTCGCGGTTCCCGGAACTGTTTTTT.

V and J are TRBV3-1 (or the pseudogene TRBV3-2) and TRBJ2-1, with D possibly TRBD2 on 7 matching bases. The CDR3 covers 14 residues. V shed 2 bases and J shed 5 bases, with 10 bases lying between them. From germline, CDR1 is LGHDT and CDR2 YNNKEL (reference sequence). The CDR3 is CASSQRGAHNEQFF. The CDR3 bases are TGTGCCAGCAGCCAACGGGGGGCTCACAATGAGCAGTTCTTC.

This chain connects TRBV4-1 to TRBJ2-3; the D gene is possibly TRBD2 (5 bases). V lost 0 bases to trimming and J lost 0 bases, with 7 bases between them. The CDR3 extends over 15 amino acids. Germline V gene lookup returns CDR1 MGHRA and CDR2 YSYEKL. The CDR3 is CASSQDGGSTDTQYF. The DNA of the CDR3 is TGCGCCAGCAGCCAAGATGGCGGGAGCACAGATACGCAGTATTTT.

This chain joins TRBV21-1 and TRBJ1-4; the table names TRBD1, a call not compared with the DNA. TRBV21-1 is a pseudogene segment. The CDR3 runs 18 residues. CDR3 nucleotides: TGTGCCAGCAGCAGCCAACAGGTGAGGTCCTCAACTAATGAAAAACTGTTTTTT. Translating gives CASSSQQVRSSTNEKLFF.

In DNA, the CDR3 is TGTGCCAGCAGTTTATCAGGCCAGACCAACTATGGCTACACCTTC. Its translation is CASSLSGQTNYGYTF. The chain employs TRBV28 and TRBJ1-2; D gene uncertain. V was clipped by 1 base and J by 2 bases, with 11 bases between them. The CDR3 runs to 15 residues. CDR1 and CDR2 (germline): MDHEN, SYDVKM.

The chain recombines TRBV12-5 with TRBJ1-6; a weak D match, TRBD1 (6 bases). CDR3 size: 20 residues. The V gene's germline CDR1 is LGHNT and CDR2 FRNRAP. Deletions cut 3 bases from V and 0 bases from J, with 21 bases between. The CDR3 here is CASGFSRSGTQSSYNSPLHF. In DNA form, the CDR3 reads TGTGCTAGTGGTTTCTCCCGATCCGGGACACAGAGCTCCTATAATTCACCCCTCCACTTT.

This chain joins TRBV6-2 or TRBV6-3 and TRBJ2-4; TRBD2 agrees at 9 bases. The germline V gene encodes CDR1 MNHEY and CDR2 SVGEGT. Losses at the gene ends were 6 bases for V and 4 bases for J; bases not matched to a gene: 7. CDR3 length equals 15 residues. CDR3 in DNA: TGTGCCAGCAGACCTAGCGGGGAGAGAAAAAACATTCAGTACTTC. This gives the protein CASRPSGERKNIQYF.

This clone occurred a few times. This rearrangement joins TRBV12-1 to TRBJ2-7; TRBD2, as called in the table, went unchecked against the DNA. TRBV12-1 is described as a pseudogene. This CDR3 has 13 amino acids. The CDR3 region is CASGLRGTYEQYF. DNA for the CDR3: TGTGCCAGCGGCCTTCGGGGGACCTACGAGCAGTACTTC.

The V gene is TRBV27, the J gene TRBJ2-2, with 9 bases aligning to TRBD2. The J segment lost 4 bases and the V segment lost 2 bases, leaving 2 bases of the junction unmatched. The length of the CDR3 is 15 residues. Germline V gene sequence: CDR1 MNHEY, CDR2 SMNVEV (reference sequence). CDR3 loop: CASSLSGRTTGELFF. Here the CDR3 DNA reads TGTGCCAGCAGTTTAAGCGGGAGGACCACCGGGGAGCTGTTTTTT.

The count of this clone is one. The V call is TRBV7-8, the J call TRBJ1-1; a possible D gene is TRBD1 (5 bases). The V end lost 5 bases, the J end lost 2 bases, and 12 bases lay between the germline ends. This CDR3 contains 14 residues. Per the germline V gene, CDR1 is SGHVS and CDR2 is FQNEAQ. The CDR3 loop is CASSPEQVNTEAFF. Written as DNA, the CDR3 is TGTGCCAGCAGCCCGGAACAGGTTAACACTGAAGCTTTCTTT.

This chain joins TRBV5-1 and TRBJ1-2; a weak D match, TRBD1 (6 bases). Trimming cost V 4 bases and J 5 bases, with 15 bases left between them. CDR3 length equals 14 residues. Looked up from germline, CDR1 is SGHRS and CDR2 is YFSETQ. The CDR3 DNA follows: TGCGCCAGCAGCCTGGAAACAGGGCGTTATGGCTACACCTTC. Its translation is CASSLETGRYGYTF.